This is a list of T cell receptor beta chains from one sample in a study of blood T cell repertoires in COVID-19. Assay: immunoSEQ multiplex PCR; the TCRdb copy retains only in-frame clones and omits some. The sample lists about 210,000 clones, more than 75% occurring once. Sequences were obtained from peripheral blood. The origin of the receptors is a woman aged 35 to 49 with acute or convalescent COVID-19. Both conserved end residues are part of each CDR3. A D gene is named only where the DNA matches it firmly. Some rows have no size entry. The others give once, few or many, or a class for an expanded clone.

TRBV24-1,NA,TRBJ2-1,NA,TGTGCCACCAGTGCTCCTGGGGGGAGACACAATGAGCAGTTCTTC,CATSAPGGRHNEQFF
TRBV7-9,TRBD1,TRBJ1-1,NA,TGTGCCAGCAGCTCCTGGACAGGTGGAAACACTGAAGCTTTCTTT,CASSSWTGGNTEAFF
TRBV19,TRBD1,TRBJ1-2,NA,TGTGCCAGTACGCGGACAGGGCGGCCTGGCTACACCTTC,CASTRTGRPGYTF
TRBV6-5,NA,TRBJ2-5,NA,TGTGCCAGCAGCCGGGACTCACAAGAGACCCAGTACTTC,CASSRDSQETQYF
TRBV6-6,NA,TRBJ1-2,NA,TGTGCCAGCAGTAGATTTGGACAGCTGAACTATGGCTACACCTTC,CASSRFGQLNYGYTF
TRBV27,TRBD1,TRBJ1-2,NA,TGTGCCAGCAGTTCACTACGGACAGGCAAACCTAACTATGGCTACACCTTC,CASSSLRTGKPNYGYTF
TRBV7-9,TRBD1,TRBJ1-3,once,TGTGCCAGCAGCCCCGACAGGGTCCAAGGAAACACCATATATTTT,CASSPDRVQGNTIYF
TRBV2,NA,TRBJ2-1,NA,TGTGCCAGCATGGTTGACACAAGCTCCTACAATGAGCAGTTCTTC,CASMVDTSSYNEQFF
TRBV5-1,NA,TRBJ2-3,NA,TGCGCCAGCAGCTTGGCCGGAGTTGATACGCAGTATTTT,CASSLAGVDTQYF
TRBV10-2,TRBD1,TRBJ2-7,NA,TGCGCCACCGGGACAGGGGCACGCGAGCAGTACTTC,CATGTGAREQYF
TRBV30,NA,TRBJ1-1,NA,TGTGCCTGGAGTCCAGGGAACACTGAAGCTTTCTTT,CAWSPGNTEAFF
TRBV9,NA,TRBJ2-7,NA,TGTGCCAGCAGCGTAGGGATTACGGGATACGAGCAGTACTTC,CASSVGITGYEQYF
TRBV11-3,NA,TRBJ2-2,NA,TGTGCCAGCAGCTTAGTGCCGGCAGGGTACACCGGGGAGCTGTTTTTT,CASSLVPAGYTGELFF
TRBV4-2,NA,TRBJ2-2,once,TGTGCCAGCAGCCAAGATAGACTGTACACCGGGGAGCTGTTTTTT,CASSQDRLYTGELFF
TRBV6-5,TRBD1,TRBJ2-7,NA,TGTGCCAGCAGTTACTCGGGACAGGGTAGCTACGAGCAGTACTTC,CASSYSGQGSYEQYF
TRBV7-2,TRBD2,TRBJ2-3,few,TGTGCCAGCAGCTTTCTGAGCGGGGGACGCACAGATACGCAGTATTTT,CASSFLSGGRTDTQYF
TRBV10-1,NA,TRBJ1-5,NA,TGCGCCAGCAAAAATACAACAGGGTGGGAAAATCAGCCCCAGCATTTT,CASKNTTGWENQPQHF
TRBV7-9,NA,TRBJ2-3,NA,TGTGCCAGCAGCTTTAACTCAGGGTTCGACCCCACAGATACGCAGTATTTT,CASSFNSGFDPTDTQYF
TRBV24-1,NA,TRBJ1-2,NA,TGTGCCACCAGTGATTCCGGTCTTGACTACACCTTC,CATSDSGLDYTF
TRBV6-5,NA,TRBJ1-1,NA,TGTGCCAGCAGTCCCGGGAACACTGAAGCTTTCTTT,CASSPGNTEAFF
TRBV27,TRBD1,TRBJ2-7,NA,TGTGCCAGCAGTTCGACAGGGAGTGAGCAGTACTTC,CASSSTGSEQYF
TRBV5-1,TRBD1,TRBJ1-6,NA,TGCGCCAGCAGCTTGGTGGGACAGGGGTATTCACCCCTCCACTTT,CASSLVGQGYSPLHF
TRBV24-1,NA,TRBJ1-5,NA,TGTGCCACCAGTGATACGACAGGCATCGGGGATCAGCCCCAGCATTTT,CATSDTTGIGDQPQHF
TRBV5-1,TRBD2,TRBJ2-7,once,TGCGCCAGCAGCTTGGAGTTAGCGGGAGGTTACGAGCAGTACTTC,CASSLELAGGYEQYF
TRBV27,TRBD2,TRBJ2-1,NA,TGTGCCAGCAGTCGACCCCCGGGGCTAGCGGGAGAGGCCAATGAGCAGTTCTTC,CASSRPPGLAGEANEQFF
TRBV5-6,NA,TRBJ1-4,NA,TGTGCCAGCAGCTTAGTGGGGGCTAGGGGTAATGAAAAACTGTTTTTT,CASSLVGARGNEKLFF
TRBV4-3,NA,TRBJ2-3,NA,TGCGCCAGCAGCCCAAGGGCACTAGCAGATACGCAGTATTTT,CASSPRALADTQYF
TRBV5-6,NA,TRBJ2-7,NA,TGTGCCAGCAGCGCCCAGCGGGCCTACGAGCAGTACTTC,CASSAQRAYEQYF
TRBV29-1,TRBD1,TRBJ1-3,NA,TGCAGCGACCGACAGGGGGAGAGGGCTGGAAACACCATATATTTT,CSDRQGERAGNTIYF